The sequence of this T cell receptor (beta chain) was determined in a study of T cell responses to AZD1222 COVID-19 vaccine. This clone was counted once. The protocol was immunoSEQ multiplex PCR, while the TCRdb copy is restricted to in-frame clones and leaves out a portion. In the table there are 240,000 or so clones, 90% to 95% of which are singletons. This receptor was taken from an adult in good health. The sequences come from peripheral blood, collected on day 0 of AZD1222 vaccination.

CDR3 bases: TGTGCCAGCAGCGCCGGGGACGGCCTCTATGGCTACACCTTC. Translated, it gives CASSAGDGLYGYTF. V gene TRBV6-5 combines with J gene TRBJ1-2; D is possibly TRBD1 (5 bases). The germline V gene encodes CDR1 MNHEY and CDR2 SVGAGI. The CDR3 is made up of 14 amino acids. V was cut by 6 bases and J by 4 bases, with 15 bases left in between.